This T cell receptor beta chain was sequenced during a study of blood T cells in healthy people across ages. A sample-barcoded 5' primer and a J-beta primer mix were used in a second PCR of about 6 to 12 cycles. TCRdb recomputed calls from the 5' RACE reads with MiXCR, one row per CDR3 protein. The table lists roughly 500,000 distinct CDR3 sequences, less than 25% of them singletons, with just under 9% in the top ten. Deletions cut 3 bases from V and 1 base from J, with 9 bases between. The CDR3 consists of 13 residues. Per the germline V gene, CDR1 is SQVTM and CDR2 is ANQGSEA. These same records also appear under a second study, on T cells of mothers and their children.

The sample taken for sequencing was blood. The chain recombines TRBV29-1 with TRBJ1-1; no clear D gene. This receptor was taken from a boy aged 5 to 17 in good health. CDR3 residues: CSVDRRPNTEAFF. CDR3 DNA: TGCAGCGTTGACCGGCGGCCGAACACTGAAGCTTTCTTT.